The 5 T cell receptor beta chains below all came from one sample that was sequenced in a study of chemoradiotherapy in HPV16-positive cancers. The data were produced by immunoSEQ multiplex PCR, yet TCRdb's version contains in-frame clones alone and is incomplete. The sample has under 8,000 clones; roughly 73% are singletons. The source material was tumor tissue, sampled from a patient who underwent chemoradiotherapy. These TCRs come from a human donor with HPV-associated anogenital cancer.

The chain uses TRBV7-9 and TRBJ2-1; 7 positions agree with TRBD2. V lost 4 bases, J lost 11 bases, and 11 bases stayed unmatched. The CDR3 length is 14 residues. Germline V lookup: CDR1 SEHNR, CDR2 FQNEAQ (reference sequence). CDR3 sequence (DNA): TGTGCCAGCAGCTCCCTAGCGGTAGAACACAAGCAGTTCTTC. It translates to CASSSLAVEHKQFF.

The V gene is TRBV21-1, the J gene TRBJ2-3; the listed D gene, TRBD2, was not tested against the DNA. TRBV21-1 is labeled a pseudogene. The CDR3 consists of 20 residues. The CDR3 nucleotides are TGTGCCAGCAGCGGGGGGGATGTAGCTCCTAAGGCCACCCGCACAGATACGCAGTATTTT. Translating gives CASSGGDVAPKATRTDTQYF.

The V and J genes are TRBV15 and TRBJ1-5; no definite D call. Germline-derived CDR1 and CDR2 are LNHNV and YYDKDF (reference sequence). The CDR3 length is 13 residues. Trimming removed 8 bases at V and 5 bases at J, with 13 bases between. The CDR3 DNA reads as TGTGCCACCCGTCGCCCGCCAGATCAGCCCCAGCATTTT. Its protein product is CATRRPPDQPQHF.

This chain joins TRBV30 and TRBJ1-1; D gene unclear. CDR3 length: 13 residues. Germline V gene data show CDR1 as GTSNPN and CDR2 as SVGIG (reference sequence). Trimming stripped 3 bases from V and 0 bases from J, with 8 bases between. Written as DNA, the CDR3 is TGTGCCTGGAGCTCGAGGATGAACACTGAAGCTTTCTTT. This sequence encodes CAWSSRMNTEAFF. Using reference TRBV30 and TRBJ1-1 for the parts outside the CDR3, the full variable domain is SQTIHQWPATLVQPVGSPLSLECTVEGTSNPNLYWYRQAAGRGLQLLFYSVGIGQISSEVPQNLSASRPQDRQFILSSKKLLLSDSGFYLCAWSSRMNTEAFFGQGTRLTVV.

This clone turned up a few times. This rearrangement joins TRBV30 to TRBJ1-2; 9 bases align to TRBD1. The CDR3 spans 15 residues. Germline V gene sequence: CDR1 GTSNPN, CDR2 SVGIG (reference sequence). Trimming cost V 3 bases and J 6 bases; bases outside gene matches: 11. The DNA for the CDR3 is TGTGCCTGGAGCCCAGGGTTCGACAGGGGGAATGGCTACACCTTC. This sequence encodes CAWSPGFDRGNGYTF.